This T cell receptor beta chain is drawn from a study of blood T cell repertoires in COVID-19. Study as a whole: The samples span acute and convalescent COVID-19 from the United States, Italy and Spain. PBMCs, B-cell-depleted T cells, or T cells were the source of the cDNA or gDNA that made up the material.

As processed by the authors: Amplification of reference gene primers was used by the study to estimate nucleated cell counts. The repertoire was sequenced with immunoSEQ multiplex PCR; TCRdb's copy has only in-frame clones and lacks some. From that table come the V and J calls and clone size; the DNA was used to work out D and trimming. Seen here are about 64,000 clones, roughly two thirds observed once, and the top ten hold 51%. Trimming removed 0 bases from V and 10 bases from J, with 19 bases in between. CDR1 and CDR2 (germline): MNHEY, SMNVEV (reference sequence). This CDR3 contains 17 residues. The study recruited people aged roughly 18 to 100 years across approximately 25 US areas.

The rearrangement uses TRBV27 and TRBJ1-6; a weak D match, TRBD1 (5 bases). Sequencing was carried out using PBMCs or T cells enriched from blood (not recorded which). This sequence was found in a woman aged 55-70 years who had been exposed to COVID-19. CDR3 in amino acids: CASSLSVGGNYASPLHF. CDR3 DNA: TGTGCCAGCAGTTTATCGGTGGGGGGTAATTACGCCTCACCCCTCCACTTT.